One sample yielded the 28 T cell receptor beta chains listed below, sequenced in a study of blood T cell repertoires in COVID-19. Using immunoSEQ multiplex PCR, the repertoire was profiled, and TCRdb retains in-frame clones only, with some absent. The sample yields around 63,000 clones, 65% to 80% seen once. Sample: peripheral blood. These receptors originate from a human donor in a cohort sampled during active COVID-19.

This clone was seen only a few times. J is TRBJ2-3 and V is TRBV27; D not certain. The V gene's germline CDR1 is MNHEY and CDR2 SMNVEV (reference sequence). The CDR3 has 14 amino acids. The V end was cut by 5 bases, the J end by 4 bases, with 13 bases between. The CDR3: CASSITVRADTQYF. The CDR3 bases are TGTGCCAGCAGTATAACCGTCCGGGCAGATACGCAGTATTTT.

The chain uses TRBV24-1 and TRBJ2-7, with a weak D call TRBD2 (5 bases). Trimming left V 4 bases short and J 0 bases short, with 9 bases between. The CDR3 totals 14 residues. Germline CDR1 KGHDR, CDR2 SFDVKD. CDR3 sequence (DNA): TGTGCCACCAGTGACGCCGGGATCTCCTACGAGCAGTACTTC. Translating it yields CATSDAGISYEQYF.

The rearrangement links TRBV14 to TRBJ2-7, with 12 bases fitting TRBD2. In germline, CDR1 is SGHDN, CDR2 FVKESK. The CDR3 runs to 18 residues. V was clipped by 3 bases and J by 1 base; unmatched bases: 10. The CDR3 here is CASSQSIAGLAGSYEQYF. The DNA of the CDR3 is TGTGCCAGCAGCCAGTCGATTGCCGGACTAGCGGGGTCCTACGAGCAGTACTTC. Together with reference TRBV14 and TRBJ2-7, the CDR3 gives the full variable domain: EAGVTQFPSHSVIEKGQTVTLRCDPISGHDNLYWYRRVMGKEIKFLLHFVKESKQDESGMPNNRFLAERTGGTYSTLKVQPAELEDSGVYFCASSQSIAGLAGSYEQYFGPGTRLTVT.

The rearrangement uses TRBV5-1 and TRBJ1-2; 8 positions match TRBD1. This CDR3 has 13 amino acids. The J segment lost 7 bases and the V segment lost 3 bases, leaving 5 bases of the junction unmatched. Germline V gives CDR1 SGHRS, CDR2 YFSETQ. CDR3 region: CASSWTGRGGYTF. The CDR3, as DNA: TGCGCCAGCAGCTGGACAGGGAGAGGTGGCTACACCTTC.

This clone was counted a few times. This chain joins TRBV28 and TRBJ2-7; the D is unclear. Deletions cut 3 bases from V and 0 bases from J, with 6 bases between. The CDR3 is 13 amino acids. Germline V gene data show CDR1 as MDHEN and CDR2 as SYDVKM. CDR3 protein: CASSLGSSYEQYF. CDR3 nucleotide sequence: TGTGCCAGCAGTTTGGGCAGCTCCTACGAGCAGTACTTC. Based on the CDR3 plus reference TRBV28 and TRBJ2-7, the full variable domain is DVKVTQSSRYLVKRTGEKVFLECVQDMDHENMFWYRQDPGLGLRLIYFSYDVKMKEKGDIPEGYSVSREKKERFSLILESASTNQTSMYLCASSLGSSYEQYFGPGTRLTVT.

This chain joins TRBV12-3 or TRBV12-4 and TRBJ2-1; weak D call: TRBD2 (5 bases). The CDR3 consists of 13 residues. With 7 bases removed from V and 7 bases from J, the gap between germline ends came to 14 bases. This CDR3 is CASTPLRGNEQFF. The CDR3 coding sequence is TGTGCCAGCACCCCCCTCCGCGGGAATGAGCAGTTCTTC.

This clone was seen only a few times. Other DNA sequences in the sample encode the same CDR3. The rearrangement uses TRBV27 and TRBJ1-1; possibly TRBD1 for D (5 bases). Per the germline V gene, CDR1 is MNHEY and CDR2 is SMNVEV (reference sequence). This CDR3 is 13 amino acids long. The V and J ends lost 0 bases and 5 bases respectively, with 7 bases between them. The CDR3 loop is CASSLSGGTEAFF. The CDR3 DNA sequence: TGTGCCAGCAGTTTATCGGGGGGGACTGAAGCTTTCTTT.

This clone showed up just a few times. This sequence joins TRBV4-3 and TRBJ1-4; a weak D match, TRBD1 (5 bases). The V gene lost 0 bases and the J gene lost 2 bases, with 10 bases spanning the gap. This CDR3 has 16 amino acids. Germline V gene sequence: CDR1 LGHNA, CDR2 YSLEER. The CDR3, as DNA: TGCGCCAGCAGCCAAGATATAGGGGCGACTAATGAAAAACTGTTTTTT. This codes for CASSQDIGATNEKLFF.

This clone showed up just a few times. The chain employs TRBV4-1 and TRBJ2-5, with 8 bases identical to TRBD2. The CDR3 has 15 residues. Germline loops: CDR1 MGHRA, CDR2 YSYEKL. The ends lost 3 bases at V and 2 bases at J; junction bases unmatched: 5. The CDR3 sequence: CASSHGRGGQETQYF. The CDR3 coding sequence is TGCGCCAGCAGCCATGGCCGGGGGGGGCAAGAGACCCAGTACTTC.

V usage is TRBV15 and J usage is TRBJ2-3; 7 bases match TRBD2. Germline V CDR1 and CDR2: LNHNV, YYDKDF (reference sequence). The trim removed 3 bases at V and 4 bases at J, leaving 10 bases unmatched. CDR3 length equals 16 residues. Here the CDR3 reads CATSSGFGGGADTQYF. In DNA, the CDR3 is TGTGCCACCAGCAGCGGCTTTGGGGGAGGGGCAGATACGCAGTATTTT.

V and J are TRBV30 and TRBJ2-7; TRBD1 agrees at 12 bases. J lost 7 bases, V lost 2 bases, and 9 bases had no gene match. Germline V CDR1 and CDR2: GTSNPN, SVGIG (reference sequence). The CDR3 runs to 15 residues. CDR3 in amino acids: CAWSMGTGGPREQYF. The CDR3 DNA is TGTGCCTGGAGTATGGGGACAGGGGGCCCCAGGGAGCAGTACTTC.

The chain combines TRBV7-9 with TRBJ1-1; 7 nucleotides agree with TRBD1. The V and J ends lost 5 bases and 0 bases, in that order; junction bases with no gene match: 9. The CDR3 is made up of 16 amino acids. Germline loops: CDR1 SEHNR, CDR2 FQNEAQ (reference sequence). Written as DNA, the CDR3 is TGTGCCAGCAGCCCCCAGACAGGGTGGCTGAACACTGAAGCTTTCTTT. As protein: CASSPQTGWLNTEAFF. Full variable domain (rest looked up from reference TRBV7-9 and TRBJ1-1): DTGVSQNPRHKITKRGQNVTFRCDPISEHNRLYWYRQTLGQGPEFLTYFQNEAQLEKSRLLSDRFSAERPKGSFSTLEIQRTEQGDSAMYLCASSPQTGWLNTEAFFGQGTRLTVV.

The chain carries TRBV5-1 and TRBJ2-5; tentatively, D is TRBD2 (6 bases). The CDR3 runs 13 residues. V was cut by 0 bases and J by 5 bases, with 8 bases left in between. Per the germline V gene, CDR1 is SGHRS and CDR2 is YFSETQ. CDR3 amino acids: CASSLGTKETQYF. In DNA, the CDR3 is TGCGCCAGCAGCTTGGGGACTAAGGAGACCCAGTACTTC.

The CDR3: CASRTGMGGNTIYF. Written as DNA, the CDR3 is TGTGCCAGCAGAACAGGGATGGGTGGAAACACCATATATTTT. This rearrangement joins TRBV2 to TRBJ1-3; the D gene is possibly TRBD1 (6 bases). The germline gives CDR1 SNHLY, CDR2 FYNNEI. V lost 6 bases and J lost 3, with 12 bases in between. The CDR3 has 14 amino acids.

This sequence joins TRBV2 and TRBJ1-4; D may be TRBD1 (5 bases). V was trimmed by 4 bases and J by 7 bases, leaving 10 bases between them. The CDR3 has 13 amino acids. In germline, CDR1 is SNHLY, CDR2 FYNNEI. The CDR3 protein is CASSAGIGEKLFF. CDR3 coding DNA: TGTGCCAGCAGTGCAGGGATTGGTGAAAAACTGTTTTTT.

The CDR3 here is CASSVRPGLGISTDTQYF. The DNA for the CDR3 is TGTGCCAGCAGCGTCCGTCCGGGACTAGGCATTAGCACAGATACGCAGTATTTT. The V and J genes are TRBV9 and TRBJ2-3, with TRBD2 matching over 8 bases. Germline CDR1 is SGDLS and CDR2 is YYNGEE. The CDR3 length is 18 residues. V was pared by 2 bases and J by 0 bases, with 11 bases of the junction left unmatched.

About this clone itself: Germline and junction disagree at one end, which may indicate a read error. The chain is built from TRBV7-7 and TRBJ1-5; D unresolved. Germline CDR1 is SSHAT and CDR2 is FNYEAQ (reference sequence). This CDR3 is 17 amino acids long. CDR3: CASSPFLRHPEHQPQHF. CDR3 bases: TGTGCTAGCAGCCCCTTCCTGAGACATCCCGAGCATCAGCCCCAGCATTTT.

This clone was recorded only once. The chain recombines TRBV27 with TRBJ2-7; D is ambiguous. This CDR3 contains 12 residues. CDR1 is MNHEY and CDR2 is SMNVEV in the germline V gene (reference sequence). The germline V and J ends were trimmed by 1 base and 3 bases, with 4 bases remaining between them. The CDR3 region has the DNA TGTGCCAGCAGTTTATACGGCTACGAGCAGTACTTC. Translation gives CASSLYGYEQYF.

The chain combines TRBV13 with TRBJ2-3, with D perhaps matching TRBD1 (5 bases). The CDR3 spans 17 residues. With 5 bases removed from V and 1 base from J, the gap between germline ends came to 19 bases. Looked up from germline, CDR1 is PRHDT and CDR2 is FYEKMQ (reference sequence). The CDR3 sequence: CASSGDGAAGRTDTQYF. DNA for the CDR3: TGTGCCAGCAGCGGCGATGGGGCGGCTGGCCGCACAGATACGCAGTATTTT.

This clone was observed a handful of times. The chain recombines TRBV11-3 with TRBJ1-3; D remains ambiguous. This CDR3 has 16 residues. Germline loops: CDR1 SGHNT, CDR2 YENEEA. Trimming cost V 1 base and J 3 bases, with 13 bases left between them. CDR3 loop: CASSLGLGRIGNTIYF. CDR3 in DNA: TGTGCCAGCAGCTTAGGGCTGGGGAGGATTGGAAACACCATATATTTT.

The sample holds one count of this clone. The chain joins TRBV3-1 (or the pseudogene TRBV3-2) to TRBJ2-2; maybe TRBD1 (6 bases). The length of the CDR3 is 15 residues. V lost 4 bases to trimming and J lost 9 bases, with 18 bases between them. The germline V gene has CDR1 LGHDT and CDR2 YNNKEL (reference sequence). CDR3 region: CASSPPYRDPRELFF. Here the CDR3 DNA reads TGTGCCAGCAGCCCGCCTTACAGGGATCCCCGGGAGCTGTTTTTT.

Of note for this clone: At one end the junction does not follow the germline gene, possibly because of a read error. The chain is built from TRBV7-9 and TRBJ2-1; no clear D. The V gene's germline CDR1 is SEHNR and CDR2 FQNEAQ (reference sequence). The length of the CDR3 is 12 residues. The CDR3 here is CASSLVPQFVLF. Here the CDR3 DNA reads TGTGCCAGCAGCTTAGTTCCCCAGTTTGTTCTCTTC.

This clone appeared a few times. As DNA, the CDR3 is TGCGCCAGCAGCTTGGTACAGGGGCCAACCTACGAGCAGTACTTC. Residues: CASSLVQGPTYEQYF. The V call is TRBV5-1, the J call TRBJ2-7; TRBD1 agrees at 7 bases. J lost 2 bases, V lost 0 bases, and 5 bases had no gene match. CDR1 is SGHRS, CDR2 YFSETQ, per germline. The CDR3 runs to 15 residues. Variable domain in full (rest from reference TRBV5-1 and TRBJ2-7): KAGVTQTPRYLIKTRGQQVTLSCSPISGHRSVSWYQQTPGQGLQFLFEYFSETQRNKGNFPGRFSGRQFSNSRSEMNVSTLELGDSALYLCASSLVQGPTYEQYFGPGTRLTVT.

J is TRBJ1-3 and V is TRBV3-1 (or the pseudogene TRBV3-2), with D hard to call. V was trimmed by 1 base and J by 4 bases, leaving 20 bases between them. Germline values: CDR1 LGHDT, CDR2 YNNKEL (reference sequence). The CDR3 is 18 residues long. The CDR3 sequence: CASSQGVLGPGGGNTIYF. The CDR3 nucleotides are TGTGCCAGCAGCCAAGGAGTATTGGGCCCGGGAGGGGGAAACACCATATATTTT.

In this sample, this clone turned up a few times. The chain is built from TRBV27 and TRBJ2-1; 9 nucleotides line up with TRBD2. V lost 7 bases to trimming and J lost 10 bases; unmatched junction nucleotides: 11. There are 14 residues in the CDR3. The germline V gene has CDR1 MNHEY and CDR2 SMNVEV (reference sequence). The CDR3 DNA reads as TGTGCCAGCACCAAGGGACTAGCAACGAGCGAGCAGTTCTTC. Translated: CASTKGLATSEQFF.

V gene TRBV7-9 combines with J gene TRBJ1-1; D not certain. CDR3 length equals 13 residues. The germline V and J ends were trimmed by 2 bases and 1 base, with 5 bases remaining between them. CDR1 is SEHNR and CDR2 is FQNEAQ in the germline V gene (reference sequence). The CDR3 is CASSLSKNTEAFF. CDR3 in DNA: TGTGCCAGCAGCTTATCTAAGAACACTGAAGCTTTCTTT. Together with reference TRBV7-9 and TRBJ1-1, the CDR3 gives the full variable domain: DTGVSQNPRHKITKRGQNVTFRCDPISEHNRLYWYRQTLGQGPEFLTYFQNEAQLEKSRLLSDRFSAERPKGSFSTLEIQRTEQGDSAMYLCASSLSKNTEAFFGQGTRLTVV.

The V gene is TRBV20-1, the J gene TRBJ1-2; possible D gene TRBD1, 6 bases. Germline assignment: CDR1 DFQATT and CDR2 SNEGSKA (reference sequence). The CDR3 is 12 amino acids. With 3 bases removed from V and 8 bases from J, the gap between germline ends came to 13 bases. The DNA for the CDR3 is TGCAGTGCTAGTACAGGGAAGAAGGGCTACACCTTC. It is translated as CSASTGKKGYTF.

The chain recombines TRBV6-2 or TRBV6-3 with TRBJ2-7; possible D gene TRBD2, 5 bases. The V gene lost 6 bases and the J gene lost 9 bases, with 15 bases spanning the gap. The CDR3 length is 12 residues. Germline CDR1 MNHEY, CDR2 SVGEGT. CDR3 DNA: TGTGCCAGCAGCAAACTAGACCGCGGGCAGTACTTC. Translated, it gives CASSKLDRGQYF.